This T cell receptor beta chain originates from a study of beta chain features in type 1 diabetes. Study-level points and caveats: Shorter TCRB CDR3s, moderately but significantly so, marked every one of the four CD4+ subsets in Type 1 diabetes patients. Researchers could not determine here whether HLA type influences TCRB rearrangement.

The sample holds a few counts of this clone. Its antigen is currently unknown. As every portion of the isolated RNA was reverse transcribed, the sequencing read expressed TCRB transcripts. TCRdb's table, derived via immunoSEQ multiplex PCR, lists solely in-frame clones and lacks some. The table includes hundreds of thousands of clones, around an eighth detected once. CDR1 is SGHDT and CDR2 is YYEEEE in the germline V gene. The CDR3 is 13 residues long. V shed 3 bases and J shed 5 bases, with 11 bases lying between them. Material: naive CD4+ T cells from blood. The clonotype was recovered from a woman aged 18-35 years with type 1 diabetes. The rearrangement joins TRBV5-6 to TRBJ2-5; D possibly corresponds to TRBD1 (5 bases). The CDR3 nucleotides are TGTGCCAGCAGCTCCCTTTGGGGCGAGACCCAGTACTTC. Translating it yields CASSSLWGETQYF.